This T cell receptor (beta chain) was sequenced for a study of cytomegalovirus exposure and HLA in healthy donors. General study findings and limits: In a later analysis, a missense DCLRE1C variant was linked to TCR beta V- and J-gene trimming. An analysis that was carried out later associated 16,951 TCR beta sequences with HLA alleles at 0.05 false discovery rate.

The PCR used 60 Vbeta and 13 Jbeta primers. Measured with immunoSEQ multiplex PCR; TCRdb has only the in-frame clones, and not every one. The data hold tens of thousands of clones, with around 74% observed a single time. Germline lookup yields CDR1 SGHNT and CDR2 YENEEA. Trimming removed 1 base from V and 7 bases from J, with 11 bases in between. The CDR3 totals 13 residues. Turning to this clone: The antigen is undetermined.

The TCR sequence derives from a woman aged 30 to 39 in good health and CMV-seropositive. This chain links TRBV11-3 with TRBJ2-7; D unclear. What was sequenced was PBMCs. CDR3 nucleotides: TGTGCCAGCAGCTTAGGGCAGGCGACAGAGCAGTACTTC. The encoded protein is CASSLGQATEQYF.